The T cell receptor beta chain described here comes from a study of T-cell memory formation after mild COVID-19. On the study more broadly: Largely donor-specific TCR clusters were found. Findings and caveats of the study: The finding that pre-infection memory included some responding clones suggested that cross-reactive memory joined. From day 15 to 85, contracting clones were balanced between CD4 and CD8, whereas later expanders leaned toward CD4+.

Concerning this clonotype itself: What it binds is not known.

One entry per CDR3 protein, called by TCRdb with MiXCR from the 5' RACE reads. The table has roughly 280,000 distinct CDR3 sequences, 8.2% seen once. The CDR3 is made up of 16 amino acids. V was pared by 4 bases and J by 2 bases, with 15 bases between. Looked up from germline, CDR1 is SNHLY and CDR2 is FYNNEI. This sequence was found in a man between 18 and 35 years old who had mild COVID-19 (a few samples of this study predate the infection). Cell type and time point are not known. The chain links TRBV2 to TRBJ2-4, with D unclear. The sequencing input was PBMCs or a T cell subset sorted from them (not recorded which). CDR3: CASSVRLSEPKNIQYF. The CDR3 nucleotides are TGTGCCAGCAGTGTTAGACTGAGTGAGCCCAAAAACATTCAGTACTTC.